The TCR beta chain under discussion was sequenced for a study of T cells in Graves' hyperthyroidism and ophthalmopathy (dated 2019 in TCRdb). Study-wide context: Peripheral blood samples were taken at the time of initial diagnosis, prior to any treatment. The 100 discovery patients were randomly split 7:3 into training and test sets. In addition, the study compared T-cell repertoires in thyroid tissue and in blood from over 5 Graves' hyperthyroidism patients. Following sampling, methimazole starting at 30 mg daily was given to hyperthyroidism patients, and high-dose intravenous methylprednisolone was given to ophthalmopathy patients. An independent validation cohort of under 20 hyperthyroidism patients and some 15 patients who later progressed to ophthalmopathy tested prospective prediction of ophthalmopathy. To identify distinguishing TCR V-J signatures, a discovery cohort of some 100 patients was used, comprising 40 to 45 with Graves' ophthalmopathy and approximately 58 with stable Graves' hyperthyroidism. According to the paper, TCR Vbeta CDR3 sequencing was carried out on 135 peripheral blood samples, which came from under 50 ophthalmopathy, 75 or so hyperthyroidism and 17 progressor patients.

In its sample, this clonotype was seen many times. It has no known antigen specificity. No base quality values were provided; no much bigger clone lies one nucleotide off. In the ophthalmopathy patients, disease was moderately to severely active, with a Clinical Activity Score of 3 or more, a NOSPECS grade of 4 or more, and a duration of less than 3 months. Patients with uncontrolled infections, other autoimmune diseases, pregnancy or lactation were excluded. Diagnoses were established on the basis of clinical symptoms, serum thyroxine and TRAb, thyroid ultrasound, and orbital computed tomography. PBMCs were separated from roughly 10 ml of fresh peripheral blood using Ficoll-Paque density gradient centrifugation. Trizol reagent was used to extract total RNA, and RNA quality was then checked on an Agilent 2100 Bioanalyzer. TCR beta CDR3 regions were amplified from RNA transcripts. A first-round RT-PCR of the TCR CDR3 used the HTBI primer set with the Qiagen OneStep RT-PCR kit. Libraries were constructed in a second round of multiplex PCR, after which size selection and purification were performed. Libraries were sequenced paired-end with 100 bp reads on an Illumina HiSeq2000. On the study's bioinformatics: SOAPnuke was used to process the raw data, removing reads that contained adapters or uncalled bases, had a mean Phred below 15, or lacked an exact match to the constant primer or identifier. High-quality paired reads were merged using COPE v1.2.5, and each unique nucleotide sequence was defined as a clonotype. MiTCR v1.1 was used to align the clonotypes against IMGT TRBV, TRBD and TRBJ reference segments. The analysis included only V-J combinations with a frequency above 0.0001, which together covered more than 99% of the repertoires. A TCS score was defined as the ratio between F50 (clonal expansion) and ExV (chaos), using BLOSUM62-based TCRdist between CDR3 peptides within each V-J. Welch's t-statistics and random forest reduced several hundred V-J features to 13, which were used in a naive Bayes classifier (R e1071). In-frame beta chains were kept once TCRdb had trimmed the public reads at Q25 with fastp and called clones with MiXCR. Records with the same CDR3 protein are collapsed into one entry carrying the most frequent genes and DNA. The V and J calls were not made by the authors but by TCRdb's processing. The sample includes 550,000 to 600,000 distinct CDR3 sequences, with approximately 14% observed a single time. The ten largest clonotypes hold around 7% of the sample.

What the study reported, not specific to this receptor: A 13 V-J signature model separated ophthalmopathy from stable hyperthyroidism, with about 90% sensitivity and about 81% specificity in cross-validation and 80%/75% in testing. No statistical method was used to set the sample size in advance, and investigators knew the group allocation. Most expanded thyroid clonotypes (frequency above 0.001) were also found in blood, which suggests that blood repertoires may mirror thyroid immune responses. In validation, the model predicted progression to ophthalmopathy a median of approximately 6.3 months before onset, with about 64% sensitivity and 72.22% specificity.

This sequence originates from a woman aged 18-29 years with Graves' ophthalmopathy. Sequencing was done on a sample of blood.

The DNA sequence is as follows: TGCAGTGCTAGTGCCAGGGCCATGAACACTGAAGCTTTCTTT. It encodes CSASARAMNTEAFF. The chain is encoded by TRBV20-1 joined to TRBJ1-1; TRBD1 is possibly the D segment (5 matching bases). For CDR1 and CDR2, the germline V gene (reference sequence) lists DFQATT and SNEGSKA. The junction carries 11 bases between V and J, which are trimmed by 3 bases and 0 bases respectively. The CDR3 measures 14 amino acids from cysteine to phenylalanine. Only the CDR3 region is kept as DNA, spanning 42 bases read in frame from base 1.